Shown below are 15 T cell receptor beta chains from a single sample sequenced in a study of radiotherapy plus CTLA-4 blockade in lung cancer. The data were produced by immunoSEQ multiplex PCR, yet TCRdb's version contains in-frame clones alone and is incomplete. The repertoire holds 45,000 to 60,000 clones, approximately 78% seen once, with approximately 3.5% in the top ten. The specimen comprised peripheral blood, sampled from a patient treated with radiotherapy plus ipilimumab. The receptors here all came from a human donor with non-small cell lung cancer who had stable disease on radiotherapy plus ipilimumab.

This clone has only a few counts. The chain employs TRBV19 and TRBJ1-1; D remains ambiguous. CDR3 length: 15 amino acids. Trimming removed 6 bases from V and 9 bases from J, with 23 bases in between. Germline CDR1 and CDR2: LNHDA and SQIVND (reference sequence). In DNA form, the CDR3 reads TGTGCCAGTAGGCCTTCGGCACGGGGAGCCCCGAAAGCTTTCTTT. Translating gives CASRPSARGAPKAFF.

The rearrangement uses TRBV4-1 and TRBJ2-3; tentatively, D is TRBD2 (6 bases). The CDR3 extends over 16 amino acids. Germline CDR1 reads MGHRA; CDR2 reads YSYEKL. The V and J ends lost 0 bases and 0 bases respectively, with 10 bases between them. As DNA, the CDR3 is TGCGCCAGCAGCCAAGAGTATAGCGGTAGCACAGATACGCAGTATTTT. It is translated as CASSQEYSGSTDTQYF.

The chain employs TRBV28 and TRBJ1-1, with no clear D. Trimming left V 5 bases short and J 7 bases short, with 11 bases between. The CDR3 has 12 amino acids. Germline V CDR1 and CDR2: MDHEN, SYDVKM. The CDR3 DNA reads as TGTGCCAGCAGTCCTAGGTTAGGTGAAGCTTTCTTT. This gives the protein CASSPRLGEAFF. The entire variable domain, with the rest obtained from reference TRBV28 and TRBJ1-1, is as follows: DVKVTQSSRYLVKRTGEKVFLECVQDMDHENMFWYRQDPGLGLRLIYFSYDVKMKEKGDIPEGYSVSREKKERFSLILESASTNQTSMYLCASSPRLGEAFFGQGTRLTVV.

CDR3 sequence (DNA): TGCGCCAGCACCTCCGAGGAGGGCACCGGGGAGCTGTTTTTT. This gives the protein CASTSEEGTGELFF. The chain links TRBV5-1 to TRBJ2-2, with D perhaps TRBD2 (6 bases). This CDR3 has 14 residues. The germline V gene encodes CDR1 SGHRS and CDR2 YFSETQ. V was clipped by 6 bases and J by 4 bases, with 13 bases between them.

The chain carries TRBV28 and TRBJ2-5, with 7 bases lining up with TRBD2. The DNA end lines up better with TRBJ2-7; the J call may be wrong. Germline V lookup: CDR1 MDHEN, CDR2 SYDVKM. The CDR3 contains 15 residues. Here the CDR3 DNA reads TGTGCCAGCAGTTACCCCGGGACTACGACCTACGAGCAGTACTTC. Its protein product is CASSYPGTTTYEQYF.

CDR3 sequence reads: CAISGGQGRDTQYF. The CDR3 bases are TGTGCCATCAGTGGGGGACAGGGGAGAGATACGCAGTATTTT. V and J are TRBV10-3 and TRBJ2-3, with 10 bases matching TRBD1. Trimming removed 4 bases from V and 5 bases from J; junction bases left unmatched: 3. The CDR3 has 14 residues. Germline V gives CDR1 ENHRY, CDR2 SYGVKD.

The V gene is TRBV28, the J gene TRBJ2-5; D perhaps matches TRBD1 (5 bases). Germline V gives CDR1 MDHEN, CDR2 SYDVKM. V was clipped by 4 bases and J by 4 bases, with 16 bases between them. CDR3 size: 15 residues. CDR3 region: CASSSLVGARETQYF. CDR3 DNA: TGTGCCAGCAGTTCCCTGGTAGGGGCGCGAGAGACCCAGTACTTC.

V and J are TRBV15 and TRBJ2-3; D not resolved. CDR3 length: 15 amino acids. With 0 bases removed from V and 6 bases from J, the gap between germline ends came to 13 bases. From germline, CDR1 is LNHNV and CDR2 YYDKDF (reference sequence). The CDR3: CATSRDGGNWDTQYF. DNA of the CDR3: TGTGCCACCAGCAGAGATGGCGGAAACTGGGATACGCAGTATTTT.

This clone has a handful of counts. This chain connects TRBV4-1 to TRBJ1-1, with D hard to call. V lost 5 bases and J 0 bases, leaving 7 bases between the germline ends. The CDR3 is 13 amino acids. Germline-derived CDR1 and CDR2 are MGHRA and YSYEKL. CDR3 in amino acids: CASSTQMNTEAFF. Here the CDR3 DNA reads TGCGCCAGCAGCACACAAATGAACACTGAAGCTTTCTTT.

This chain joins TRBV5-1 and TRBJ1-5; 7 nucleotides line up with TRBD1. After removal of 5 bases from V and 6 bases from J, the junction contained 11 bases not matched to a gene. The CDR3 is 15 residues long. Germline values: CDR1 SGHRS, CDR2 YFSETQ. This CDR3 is CASRQTGSGGQPQHF. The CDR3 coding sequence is TGCGCCAGCAGACAAACAGGGTCAGGGGGTCAGCCCCAGCATTTT. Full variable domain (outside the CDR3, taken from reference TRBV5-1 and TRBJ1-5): KAGVTQTPRYLIKTRGQQVTLSCSPISGHRSVSWYQQTPGQGLQFLFEYFSETQRNKGNFPGRFSGRQFSNSRSEMNVSTLELGDSALYLCASRQTGSGGQPQHFGDGTRLSIL.

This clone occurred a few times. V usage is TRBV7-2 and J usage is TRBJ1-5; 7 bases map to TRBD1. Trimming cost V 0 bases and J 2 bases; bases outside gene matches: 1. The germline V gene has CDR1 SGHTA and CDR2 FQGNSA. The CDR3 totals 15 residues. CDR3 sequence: CASSLAGGGNQPQHF. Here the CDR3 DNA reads TGTGCCAGCAGCTTAGCAGGGGGCGGCAATCAGCCCCAGCATTTT.

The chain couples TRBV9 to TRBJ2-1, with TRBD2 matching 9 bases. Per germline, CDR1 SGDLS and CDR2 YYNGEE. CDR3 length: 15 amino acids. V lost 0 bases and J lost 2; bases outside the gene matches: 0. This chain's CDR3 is CASSVGLAAYNEQFF. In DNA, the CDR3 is TGTGCCAGCAGCGTAGGACTAGCGGCCTACAATGAGCAGTTCTTC.

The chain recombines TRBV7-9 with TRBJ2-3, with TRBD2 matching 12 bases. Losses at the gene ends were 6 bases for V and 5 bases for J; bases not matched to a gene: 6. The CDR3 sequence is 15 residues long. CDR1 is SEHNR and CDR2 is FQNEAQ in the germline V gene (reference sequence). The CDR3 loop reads CASSLTSGSIDTQYF. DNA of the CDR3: TGTGCCAGCAGTCTGACTAGCGGGAGTATAGATACGCAGTATTTT.

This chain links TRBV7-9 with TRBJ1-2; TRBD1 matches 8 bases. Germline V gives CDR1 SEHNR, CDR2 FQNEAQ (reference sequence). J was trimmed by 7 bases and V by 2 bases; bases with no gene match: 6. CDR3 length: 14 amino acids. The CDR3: CASSLRQGSSGYTF. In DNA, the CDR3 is TGTGCCAGCAGCTTAAGACAGGGGTCTAGTGGCTACACCTTC.

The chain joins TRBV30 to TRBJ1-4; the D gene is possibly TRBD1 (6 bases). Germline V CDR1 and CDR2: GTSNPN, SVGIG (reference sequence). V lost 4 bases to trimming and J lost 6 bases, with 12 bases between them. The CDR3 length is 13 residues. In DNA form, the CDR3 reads TGTGCCTGGAATAAGGGGGTGGATGAAAAACTGTTTTTT. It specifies CAWNKGVDEKLFF.